This TCR beta chain was identified in a study of metastatic and nonmetastatic thyroid tumors. Overall study context: Peripheral blood and tumor or nodule samples from malignant and benign thyroid patients were compared.

TCRdb re-called the PCR reads via MiXCR. The sample yields roughly 30,000 clones, roughly 16% seen once. This clone was seen a handful of times. V gave up 2 bases and J gave up 10 bases, with 6 bases separating them. The CDR3 runs to 11 residues. The germline gives CDR1 SGHVS, CDR2 FQNEAQ. No treatment of any kind had been given to any patient before thyroid surgery. V and J are TRBV7-8 and TRBJ2-1; TRBD2 might be the D (5 bases). Specimen: blood. This TCR was recovered from a female donor with papillary thyroid cancer or a benign thyroid nodule (not recorded which). Some clones in this sample may be carry-over from other donors' samples. CDR3 nucleotide sequence: TGTGCCAGCAGCTTAAGAGGGGAGCAGTTCTTC. Residues: CASSLRGEQFF.